This record concerns one T cell receptor (beta chain) sequence. The antigen remains undetermined. This sample was taken from a study of T-cell memory formation after mild COVID-19. Study information: TCR clusters were largely donor specific.

TCRdb called the 5' RACE reads again in MiXCR, with one record for every CDR3 protein. The sample has 100,000 to 120,000 distinct CDR3 sequences, over 20% seen once; the top ten hold about 42%. Notes on the study in general: A balance of CD4 and CD8 characterized clones contracting day 15 to 85, whereas later expanders leaned CD4+. CD4+ contracting clones were found mainly in CM and EM, and CD8+ ones in EMRA.

V lost 6 bases and J lost 2, with 13 bases in between. Germline values: CDR1 MNHEY, CDR2 SVGAGI. There are 14 residues in the CDR3. This rearrangement joins TRBV6-5 to TRBJ2-5; the D gene is possibly TRBD2 (7 bases). This clonotype was obtained from a man aged 18 to 35 who had mild COVID-19 (a few samples of this study predate the infection). Cell type and time point are not known. Sequences were obtained from PBMCs or a T cell subset sorted from them (not recorded which). The CDR3 nucleotides are TGTGCCAGCAGCCGGGGGGCTCGTCAAGAGACCCAGTACTTC. Amino acid sequence: CASSRGARQETQYF.